Here is one T cell receptor beta chain with its context. Other DNA sequences within the sample encode an identical CDR3. This PCR relied on a set of 60 Vbeta primers and 13 Jbeta primers. Clones were sequenced by immunoSEQ multiplex PCR, and TCRdb holds only the in-frame ones, with some missing. Here the sample spans around 140,000 clones, roughly 76% being singletons. This sample was included in a study of cytomegalovirus exposure and HLA in healthy donors. Per the germline V gene, CDR1 is SGHTA and CDR2 is FQGNSA. The CDR3 has 13 amino acids. Trimming stripped 1 base from V and 0 bases from J, with 4 bases between.

The sequenced material came from PBMCs. The receptor's source is a female donor in good health and CMV-seronegative. J is TRBJ2-7 and V is TRBV7-2; D is unresolved. CDR3 nucleotide sequence: TGTGCCAGCAGCTTAGACAGCTCCTACGAGCAGTACTTC. This encodes CASSLDSSYEQYF.